The present entry profiles one T cell receptor beta chain with its context. No antigen is known for it. The junction departs from germline at one end; a sequencing error may be responsible. The data were obtained in a study of blood T cells in healthy people across ages. Broader study findings: With donor CMV status unknown, expanded clonotype changes were possibly confounded.

Extraction of total RNA produced a minimum of 5 micrograms from each sample. Primed by a sample-barcoded 5' primer and a J-beta primer mix, a second PCR proceeded for roughly 6 to 12 cycles. Each CDR3 protein gets one entry after TCRdb re-called the 5' RACE reads with MiXCR. The sample includes approximately 1,700,000 distinct CDR3 sequences, 39% of them seen just once. This CDR3 region has 12 residues. CDR1 and CDR2 (germline): SQVTM, ANQGSEA. This clonotype was obtained from a human donor in good health. Sequencing input: blood. The chain is built from TRBV29-1 and TRBJ1-2; D is unresolved. In DNA form, the CDR3 reads TGCAGCGCTGCAGAGTTAATTGGTGGCCACACCTTC. Its protein product is CSAAELIGGHTF. Drawing the rest from reference TRBV29-1 and TRBJ1-2, the complete variable domain is SAVISQKPSRDICQRGTSLTIQCQVDSQVTMMFWYRQQPGQSLTLIATANQGSEATYESGFVIDKFPISRPNLTFSTLTVSNMSPEDSSIYLCSAAELIGGHTFGSGTRLTVV.